This T cell receptor beta chain is from a study of blood T cell repertoires in COVID-19. Background on the study: The United States, Italy and Spain provided the acute and convalescent COVID-19 samples. The analysed material was cDNA or gDNA that came from T cells, B-cell-depleted T cells, or PBMCs.

Data came from immunoSEQ multiplex PCR; TCRdb stores just in-frame clones and leaves some out. This table holds over 350,000 clones, 70% to 90% found once. Per the germline V gene, CDR1 is SGDLS and CDR2 is YYNGEE. Trimming took off 0 bases at V and 3 bases at J, with 9 bases between the two ends. There are 15 residues in the CDR3. This clone was recorded at least ten times. This chain links TRBV9 with TRBJ2-2, with D perhaps TRBD1 (5 bases). The TCR originated in a woman aged 18 to 35 with acute COVID-19. Sequenced input: PBMCs or T cells enriched from blood (not recorded which). CDR3 DNA: TGTGCCAGCAGCGTAGACACAGGTGACACCGGGGAGCTGTTTTTT. Translated, it gives CASSVDTGDTGELFF.